The 21 T cell receptor beta chains given below trace back to one sample, sequenced in a study of response to subunit inactivated influenza vaccine. TCRdb independently ran MiXCR on the RT-PCR reads; one entry per CDR3 protein. The profile shows approximately 680,000 distinct CDR3 sequences, roughly 14% of them singletons. Specimen: PBMCs from blood, collected approximately 13 days after vaccination. The receptors were sampled from a man aged 45-65 years who received an inactivated influenza vaccine.

This chain links TRBV5-1 with TRBJ2-1; 8 nucleotides agree with TRBD1. CDR1 and CDR2 (germline): SGHRS, YFSETQ. The CDR3 spans 16 residues. V lost 0 bases and J lost 5; bases outside the gene matches: 7. CDR3 sequence reads: CASSLAPGGADNEQFF. As DNA, the CDR3 is TGCGCCAGCAGCTTGGCGCCAGGGGGCGCCGACAATGAGCAGTTCTTC.

This clonotype occurred a few times. The chain couples TRBV24-1 to TRBJ2-5, with D maybe TRBD1 (7 bases). V shed 4 bases and J shed 0 bases, with 14 bases lying between them. The CDR3 is 16 residues long. Germline-derived CDR1 and CDR2 are KGHDR and SFDVKD. CDR3 sequence reads: CATSDRGGTDQETQYF. The CDR3 DNA reads as TGTGCCACCAGTGACCGCGGAGGGACAGACCAAGAGACCCAGTACTTC.

This clonotype was observed a handful of times. V is TRBV12-3 or TRBV12-4 and J is TRBJ2-3; D is unresolved. The V end was cut by 2 bases, the J end by 6 bases, with 9 bases between. CDR3 length equals 13 residues. The CDR3 DNA follows: TGTGCCAGCAGTTTAACAGCCCTGGATACGCAGTATTTT. Its protein product is CASSLTALDTQYF.

This clonotype has just a few counts. This chain links TRBV10-3 with TRBJ2-3; D tentatively reads TRBD1 or TRBD2 (6 bases each). The V end was cut by 4 bases, the J end by 3 bases, with 14 bases between. The CDR3 extends over 15 amino acids. Germline V gene data show CDR1 as ENHRY and CDR2 as SYGVKD. CDR3 nucleotide sequence: TGTGCCATCAGTGCTACGGGGGCGCAAACAGATACGCAGTATTTT. Its translation is CAISATGAQTDTQYF.

This clonotype has a handful of counts. This chain connects TRBV5-1 to TRBJ2-7; TRBD2 aligns across 7 bases. The CDR3 extends over 16 amino acids. Germline values: CDR1 SGHRS, CDR2 YFSETQ. V lost 5 bases and J lost 3; bases outside the gene matches: 14. The CDR3: CASSLTGEGIGYEQYF. CDR3 DNA sequence: TGCGCCAGCAGTCTCACCGGGGAGGGCATCGGCTACGAGCAGTACTTC.

This clonotype was counted at least ten times. The chain combines TRBV6-1 with TRBJ1-1; unclear D gene. There are 14 residues in the CDR3. Germline assignment: CDR1 MNHNS and CDR2 SASEGT. The V end lost 4 bases, the J end lost 0 bases, and 9 bases lay between the germline ends. The CDR3 coding sequence is TGTGCCAGCAGTGCTACAGTTATGAACACTGAAGCTTTCTTT. Translated, it gives CASSATVMNTEAFF.

There are a few counts of this clonotype. V gene TRBV4-3 combines with J gene TRBJ2-2; 7 bases fit TRBD2. Germline V gives CDR1 LGHNA, CDR2 YSLEER. With V trimmed by 4 bases and J by 6 bases, 8 bases remained unmatched. The length of the CDR3 is 15 residues. CDR3 protein: CASSPGREFAGELFF. CDR3 nucleotide sequence: TGCGCCAGCAGCCCAGGGCGGGAGTTCGCCGGGGAGCTGTTTTTT.

The rearrangement links TRBV5-1 to TRBJ1-1; D is unclear. Germline CDR1 SGHRS, CDR2 YFSETQ. The CDR3 is 14 amino acids. V was cut by 2 bases and J by 1 base, with 9 bases left in between. In DNA, the CDR3 is TGCGCCAGCAGCTTTAACACAGCGAACACTGAAGCTTTCTTT. Encoded protein: CASSFNTANTEAFF.

This clonotype has a handful of counts. The chain joins TRBV6-1 to TRBJ1-6, with 7 positions matching TRBD1. This CDR3 is 14 amino acids long. V trimming: 6 bases; J trimming: 8 bases; junction bases outside the gene matches: 7. Germline assignment: CDR1 MNHNS and CDR2 SASEGT. CDR3 amino acids: CASSRDSLYSPLHF. Written as DNA, the CDR3 is TGTGCCAGCAGCCGGGACAGCCTCTATTCACCCCTCCACTTT.

This clonotype was observed a few times. The rearrangement links TRBV9 to TRBJ2-6; 10 bases line up with TRBD2. The CDR3 loop spans 18 amino acids. Germline values: CDR1 SGDLS, CDR2 YYNGEE. V was pared by 4 bases and J by 0 bases, with 7 bases of the junction left unmatched. DNA of the CDR3: TGTGCCAGCAGCTTAACTAGCGGGGTGAGCTCTGGGGCCAACGTCCTGACTTTC. This translates into CASSLTSGVSSGANVLTF.

This clonotype turned up a few times. The V and J genes are TRBV11-1 and TRBJ2-6, with D unclear. The germline V and J ends were trimmed by 5 bases and 0 bases, with 26 bases remaining between them. From germline, CDR1 is SGHAT and CDR2 FQDESV (reference sequence). The CDR3 is made up of 21 amino acids. CDR3 in DNA: TGTGCCAGCAGCCCGGGTTCAGGTACCCGGGCAGTGTCCTCTGGGGCCAACGTCCTGACTTTC. Amino acid sequence: CASSPGSGTRAVSSGANVLTF.

The sample holds a few counts of this clonotype. The chain couples TRBV6-2 or TRBV6-3 to TRBJ1-2; a weak D match, TRBD1 (6 bases). The V gene's germline CDR1 is MNHEY and CDR2 SVGEGT. The CDR3 sequence is 15 residues long. Trimming pared 5 bases from V and 5 bases from J, leaving 18 bases between. This CDR3 reads CASSNGQTQSYGYTF. CDR3 nucleotides: TGTGCCAGCAGTAACGGACAGACCCAGAGTTATGGCTACACCTTC.

The V call is TRBV29-1, the J call TRBJ2-3; TRBD1 matches at 10 bases. The germline V gene has CDR1 SQVTM and CDR2 ANQGSEA. The ends lost 7 bases at V and 3 bases at J; junction bases unmatched: 7. CDR3 length: 14 amino acids. The CDR3 loop is CSGIRDRGTDTQYF. In DNA, the CDR3 is TGCAGCGGTATCCGGGACAGGGGTACAGATACGCAGTATTTT.

The chain joins TRBV18 to TRBJ2-5; the match to TRBD2 covers 8 bases. Trimming removed 3 bases from V and 4 bases from J; junction bases left unmatched: 13. Germline lookup yields CDR1 KGHSH and CDR2 LQKENI. The CDR3 spans 17 residues. CDR3 sequence (DNA): TGTGCCAGCTCACCGAGGCTAGCGGGCAGAACAGCAGAGACCCAGTACTTC. The encoded protein is CASSPRLAGRTAETQYF.

This clonotype was detected ten times or more. V usage is TRBV12-3 or TRBV12-4 and J usage is TRBJ2-7; D is undetermined. The length of the CDR3 is 13 residues. The germline V and J ends were trimmed by 4 bases and 0 bases, with 7 bases remaining between them. The CDR3 region has the DNA TGTGCCAGCAGTTCGGCAGGCTCCTACGAGCAGTACTTC. As protein: CASSSAGSYEQYF.

This clonotype was counted between two and nine times. The chain joins TRBV11-2 to TRBJ2-1; D is uncertain. V was cut by 4 bases and J by 4 bases, with 14 bases left in between. The V gene's germline CDR1 is SGHAT and CDR2 FQNNGV. The CDR3 extends over 15 amino acids. CDR3 sequence reads: CASSSTTTRYNEQFF. In DNA form, the CDR3 reads TGTGCCAGCAGCTCCACCACGACCCGATACAATGAGCAGTTCTTC.

V and J are TRBV3-1 and TRBJ2-6; weak D call: TRBD1 (6 bases). The CDR3 consists of 13 residues. With 4 bases removed from V and 12 bases from J, the gap between germline ends came to 13 bases. Germline assignment: CDR1 LGHDT and CDR2 YNNKEL (reference sequence). CDR3 protein: CASSPQGLGVLTF. CDR3 nucleotide sequence: TGTGCCAGCAGCCCCCAGGGGTTAGGCGTCCTGACTTTC.

This clonotype showed up just a few times. V is TRBV24-1 and J is TRBJ2-1; 8 nucleotides align to TRBD2. This CDR3 has 17 residues. Germline loops: CDR1 KGHDR, CDR2 SFDVKD. The junction had 12 bases not matched to a gene; V was cut back by 3 bases and J by 6 bases. The CDR3 loop is CATSDASSAGGLNEQFF. For the CDR3, the DNA is TGTGCCACCAGTGATGCCTCGTCCGCGGGAGGTCTCAATGAGCAGTTCTTC.

This clonotype turned up a few times. The V and J genes are TRBV3-1 and TRBJ2-1; possibly TRBD2 for D (7 bases). The ends were cut back, 4 bases at V and 4 bases at J, with 14 bases in the middle. In germline, CDR1 is LGHDT, CDR2 YNNKEL (reference sequence). CDR3 length: 15 amino acids. The CDR3: CASSRRRGRYNEQFF. Here the CDR3 DNA reads TGTGCCAGCAGCCGTCGGCGGGGGCGATACAATGAGCAGTTCTTC.

The table lists this clonotype with a few counts. V is TRBV7-2 and J is TRBJ1-4; unclear D gene. The CDR3 covers 13 residues. Trimming took 4 bases from V and 3 from J, leaving 6 bases between them. Per germline, CDR1 SGHTA and CDR2 FQGNSA. CDR3 sequence reads: CASSSMANEKLFF. The CDR3 region has the DNA TGTGCCAGCAGCTCCATGGCTAATGAAAAACTGTTTTTT.

The chain employs TRBV10-3 and TRBJ2-7; D may be TRBD2 (5 bases). This CDR3 is built from 12 residues. Looked up from germline, CDR1 is ENHRY and CDR2 is SYGVKD. Trimming stripped 0 bases from V and 7 bases from J, with 7 bases between. The chain's CDR3 is CAISESGEEQYF. CDR3 bases: TGTGCCATCAGTGAGTCCGGGGAAGAGCAGTACTTC.